This T cell receptor (beta chain) was captured in a study of identifying expanded T cells in peripheral blood. Germline values: CDR1 MNHEY, CDR2 SMNVEV (reference sequence). CDR3 size: 14 residues. V was cut by 7 bases and J by 1 base, with 14 bases left in between. During the collection period, no donor immune events like infections were recorded. The table came from immunoSEQ multiplex PCR; TCRdb's copy has only in-frame clones and leaves some out. The sample lists about 100,000 clones; 75% to 90% were seen once. The sample was blood. V is TRBV27 and J is TRBJ2-7; D possibly corresponds to TRBD1 (5 bases). The TCR sequence derives from a person aged 18 to 70 in good health. In nucleotides, the CDR3 is TGTGCCAGCAATGTCCGGCCAGGGTCCTACGAGCAGTACTTC. Its translation: CASNVRPGSYEQYF.